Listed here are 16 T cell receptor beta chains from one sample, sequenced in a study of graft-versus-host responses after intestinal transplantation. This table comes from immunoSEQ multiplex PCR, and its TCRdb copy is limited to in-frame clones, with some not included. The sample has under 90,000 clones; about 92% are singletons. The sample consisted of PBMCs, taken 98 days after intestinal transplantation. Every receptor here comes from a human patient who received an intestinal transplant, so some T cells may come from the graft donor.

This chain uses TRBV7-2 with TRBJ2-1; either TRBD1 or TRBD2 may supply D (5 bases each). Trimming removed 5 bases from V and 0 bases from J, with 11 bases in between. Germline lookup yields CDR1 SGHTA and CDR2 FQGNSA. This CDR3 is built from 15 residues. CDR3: CASSRGVSSYNEQFF. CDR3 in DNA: TGTGCCAGCAGCCGAGGGGTAAGCTCCTACAATGAGCAGTTCTTC.

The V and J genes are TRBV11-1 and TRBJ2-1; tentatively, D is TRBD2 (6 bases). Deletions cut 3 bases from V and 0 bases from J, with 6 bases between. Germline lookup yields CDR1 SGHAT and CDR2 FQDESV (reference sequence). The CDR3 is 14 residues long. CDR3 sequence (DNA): TGTGCCAGCAGCTTGACTAGCTCCTACAATGAGCAGTTCTTC. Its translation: CASSLTSSYNEQFF.

CDR3 nucleotide sequence: TGTGCCAGCAGCTTTCCACAGGGGGTTGCGGATACGCAGTATTTT. Protein product: CASSFPQGVADTQYF. The chain employs TRBV7-9 and TRBJ2-3, with 8 bases that match TRBD1. From germline, CDR1 is SEHNR and CDR2 FQNEAQ (reference sequence). The CDR3 extends over 15 amino acids. The trim removed 3 bases at V and 6 bases at J, leaving 8 bases unmatched.

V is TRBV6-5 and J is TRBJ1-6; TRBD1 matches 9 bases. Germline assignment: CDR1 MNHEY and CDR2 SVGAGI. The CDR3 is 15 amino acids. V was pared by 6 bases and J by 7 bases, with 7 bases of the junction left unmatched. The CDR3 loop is CASSLNRGQNSPLHF. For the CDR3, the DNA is TGTGCCAGCAGCCTGAACAGGGGGCAGAATTCACCCCTCCACTTT.

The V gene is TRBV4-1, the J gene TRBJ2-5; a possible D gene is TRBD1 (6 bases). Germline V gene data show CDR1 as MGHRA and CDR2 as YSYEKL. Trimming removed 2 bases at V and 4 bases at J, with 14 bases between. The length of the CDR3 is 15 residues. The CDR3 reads CASSQYHRVGETQYF. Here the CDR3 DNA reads TGCGCCAGCAGCCAATACCACAGGGTGGGAGAGACCCAGTACTTC.

The DNA of the CDR3 is TGTGCCAGCAGTTACGTAGTGTCAGGACAAAACTATGGCTACACCTTC. The encoded protein is CASSYVVSGQNYGYTF. The chain joins TRBV6-5 to TRBJ1-2, with D perhaps TRBD1 (5 bases). Trimming removed 2 bases from V and 2 bases from J, with 15 bases in between. CDR1 and CDR2 (germline): MNHEY, SVGAGI. The CDR3 has 16 amino acids.

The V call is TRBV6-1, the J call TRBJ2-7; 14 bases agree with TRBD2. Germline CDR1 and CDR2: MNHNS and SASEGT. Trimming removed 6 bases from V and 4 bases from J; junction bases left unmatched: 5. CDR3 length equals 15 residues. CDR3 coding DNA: TGTGCCAGCAGGGGGACTAGCGGGAGAAGGTACGAGCAGTACTTC. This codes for CASRGTSGRRYEQYF.

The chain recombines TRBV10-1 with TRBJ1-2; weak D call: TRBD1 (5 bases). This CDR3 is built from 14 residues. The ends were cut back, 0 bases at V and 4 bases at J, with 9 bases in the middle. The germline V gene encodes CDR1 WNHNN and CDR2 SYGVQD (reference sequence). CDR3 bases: TGCGCCAGCAGTGAGTCGGGCAGGGCCTATGGCTACACCTTC. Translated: CASSESGRAYGYTF.

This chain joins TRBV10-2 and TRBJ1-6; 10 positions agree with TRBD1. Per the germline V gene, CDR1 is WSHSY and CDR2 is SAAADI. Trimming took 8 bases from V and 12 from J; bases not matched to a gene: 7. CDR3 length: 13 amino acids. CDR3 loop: CASAGQGEVPLHF. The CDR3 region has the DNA TGCGCCAGCGCCGGACAGGGGGAGGTACCCCTCCACTTT.

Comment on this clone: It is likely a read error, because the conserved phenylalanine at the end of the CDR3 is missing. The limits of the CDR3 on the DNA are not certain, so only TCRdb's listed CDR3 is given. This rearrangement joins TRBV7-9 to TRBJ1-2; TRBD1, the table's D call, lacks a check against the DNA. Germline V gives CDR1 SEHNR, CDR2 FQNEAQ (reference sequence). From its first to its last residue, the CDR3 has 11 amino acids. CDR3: CASSGRQPLSV.

The CDR3 DNA is TGTGCCAGCACCCCAGTAGCGGGAGGGTTAGGGAATGAGCAGTTCTTC. Encoded protein: CASTPVAGGLGNEQFF. This chain connects TRBV6-6 to TRBJ2-1, with TRBD2 matching over 11 bases. V gave up 7 bases and J gave up 7 bases; unmatched junction bases: 12. This CDR3 spans 16 amino acids. Looked up from germline, CDR1 is MNHNY and CDR2 is SVGAGI (reference sequence).

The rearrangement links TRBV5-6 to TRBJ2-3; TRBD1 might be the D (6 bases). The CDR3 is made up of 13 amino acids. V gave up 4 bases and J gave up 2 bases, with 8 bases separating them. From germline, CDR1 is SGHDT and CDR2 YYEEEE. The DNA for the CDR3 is TGTGCCAGCAGCACAGGGTACACAGATACGCAGTATTTT. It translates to CASSTGYTDTQYF.

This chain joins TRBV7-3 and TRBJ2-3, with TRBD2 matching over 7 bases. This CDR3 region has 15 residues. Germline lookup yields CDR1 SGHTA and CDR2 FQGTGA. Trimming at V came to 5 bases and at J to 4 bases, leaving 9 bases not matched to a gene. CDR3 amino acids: CASSIQSGVADTQYF. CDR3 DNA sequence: TGTGCCAGCAGCATACAGAGCGGGGTCGCAGATACGCAGTATTTT.

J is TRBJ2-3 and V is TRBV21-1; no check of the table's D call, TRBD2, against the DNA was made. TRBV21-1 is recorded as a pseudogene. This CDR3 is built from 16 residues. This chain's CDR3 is CASISGTYKRTDTQYF. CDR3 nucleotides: TGTGCCAGCATTAGCGGGACCTATAAACGCACAGATACGCAGTATTTT.

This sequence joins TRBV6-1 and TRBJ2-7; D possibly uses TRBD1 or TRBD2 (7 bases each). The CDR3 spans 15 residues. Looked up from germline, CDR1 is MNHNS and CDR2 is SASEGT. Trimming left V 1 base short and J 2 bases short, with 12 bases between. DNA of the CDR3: TGTGCCAGCAGTGAAGTACAGGGGAGGGCCTACGAGCAGTACTTC. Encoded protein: CASSEVQGRAYEQYF.

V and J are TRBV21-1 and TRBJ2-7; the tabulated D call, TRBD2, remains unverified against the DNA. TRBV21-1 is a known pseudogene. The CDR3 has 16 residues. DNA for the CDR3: TGTGCCAGCACCTCTAGGGACGGGACTAGTAACCACGAGCAGTACTTC. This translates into CASTSRDGTSNHEQYF.